The 4 T cell receptor beta chains given below trace back to one sample, sequenced in a study of vaccination and CD4 T cells after COVID-19. Sequenced with the Oncomine TCR Beta short-read assay was DNA taken from cultured CD4+ T cells. TCRdb reprocessed the PCR reads via MiXCR and lists one record per CDR3 protein. Of some 25,000 distinct CDR3 sequences in the sample, about 56% were seen once. Antigens for these TCRs are unknown. Documented treatment: approximately nine-day PBMC culture with coronavirus spike peptide pools or control peptides (ViraFEST assay). Input material: CD4+ T cells from blood, cultured in vitro. These receptor sequences come from a human donor who had recovered from COVID-19.

CDR3 DNA: TGTGCCAGCAGCTTAAGTATCCAGCGTAATGAAAAACTGTTTTTT. Amino acids: CASSLSIQRNEKLFF. The chain combines TRBV7-2 with TRBJ1-4; D gene uncertain. The V end lost 2 bases, the J end lost 4 bases, and 11 bases lay between the germline ends. There are 15 residues in the CDR3. Germline CDR1 is SGHTA and CDR2 is FQGNSA.

The gene calls are TRBV18 and TRBJ2-5, with 7 bases lining up with TRBD1. Germline CDR1 KGHSH, CDR2 LQKENI. Losses at the gene ends were 4 bases for V and 1 base for J; bases not matched to a gene: 6. The CDR3 is made up of 15 amino acids. The CDR3 sequence is CASSRQQGSQETQYF. The DNA for the CDR3 is TGTGCCAGCTCACGTCAACAGGGGTCCCAAGAGACCCAGTACTTC.

Only a few counts were recorded for this clonotype. The chain recombines TRBV14 with TRBJ1-1; 8 nucleotides match TRBD1. The CDR3 contains 15 residues. CDR1 is SGHDN and CDR2 is FVKESK in the germline V gene. The V gene end was trimmed by 3 bases and the J gene end by 6 bases; junction bases not matched to a gene: 9. The CDR3 here is CASSHTTGVGAEAFF. The CDR3 bases are TGTGCCAGCAGCCACACGACAGGGGTAGGGGCTGAAGCTTTCTTT.

This clonotype was picked up a small number of times. The V call is TRBV6-1, the J call TRBJ1-5; D is unclear. There are 14 residues in the CDR3. The V gene lost 3 bases and the J gene lost 6 bases, with 12 bases spanning the gap. Looked up from germline, CDR1 is MNHNS and CDR2 is SASEGT. CDR3: CASSDQKGFQPQHF. The CDR3 nucleotides are TGTGCCAGCAGTGACCAGAAAGGTTTTCAGCCCCAGCATTTT.